This T cell receptor beta chain was sequenced during a study of T cell repertoires in cytomegalovirus infection. Study-level findings and limits: CMV-specific TCR beta clonotypes restricted by HLA-C were the ones dominating the ex vivo response. Totalled public TCR beta family frequency picked out people who carried CMV plus the relevant HLA.

Comments on this clonotype: Its antigen is unknown.

Trimming took 0 bases from V and 5 from J; bases not matched to a gene: 9. Germline assignment: CDR1 ENHRY and CDR2 SYGVKD. CDR3 length equals 18 residues. In TCRdb, the reads were re-called with MiXCR into one record per CDR3 protein. The sample comprises roughly 500,000 distinct CDR3 sequences, 30% to 40% of which are singletons, and under 20% rests with the top ten. The starting material was cultured PBMCs, obtained from culture after CMV antigen stimulation. The TCR was taken from a human donor in good health (CMV status not recorded). Some clones in this sample may be carry-over from other donors' samples. The rearrangement uses TRBV10-3 and TRBJ2-3; 12 nucleotides agree with TRBD2. The CDR3 DNA is TGTGCCATCAGTGAGTCTGGGCTAGCGGGAGGGCCGAGAGATACGCAGTATTTT. Encoded protein: CAISESGLAGGPRDTQYF.